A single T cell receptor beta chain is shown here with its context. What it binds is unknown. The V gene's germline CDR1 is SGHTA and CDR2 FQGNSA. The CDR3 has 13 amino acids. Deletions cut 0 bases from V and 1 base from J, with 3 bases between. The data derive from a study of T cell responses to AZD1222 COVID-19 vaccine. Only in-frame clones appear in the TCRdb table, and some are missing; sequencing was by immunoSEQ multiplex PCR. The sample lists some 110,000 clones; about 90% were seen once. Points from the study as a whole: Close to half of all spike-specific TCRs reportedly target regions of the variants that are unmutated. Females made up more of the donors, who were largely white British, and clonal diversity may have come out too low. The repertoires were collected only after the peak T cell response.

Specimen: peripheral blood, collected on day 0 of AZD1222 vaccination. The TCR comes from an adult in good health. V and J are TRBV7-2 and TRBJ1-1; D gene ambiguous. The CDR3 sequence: CASSLAANTEAFF. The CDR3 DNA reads TGTGCCAGCAGCTTAGCGGCGAACACTGAAGCTTTCTTT.